The source of this TCR beta chain is a study of shared T cell receptors in the human thymus (dated by TCRdb to the early 2020s). Turning to the overall study: The study examined how the human thymus generates shared, self-reactive T-cell receptor alpha chains.

Trimming accounts for 3 bases at V and 2 bases at J, while the number of junction bases matched to no gene is 12. Sequences MDHEN (CDR1) and SYDVKM (CDR2) are obtained from the germline V gene. The CDR3 starts with the cysteine, ends with the phenylalanine, and has 17 residues. This entry keeps only the CDR3 DNA: 51 bases, framed from base 1. Libraries were built with the immunoSEQ multiplex PCR assay. TCRdb mirrors the immuneACCESS table, restricted to in-frame sequences. Some clones are absent from its copies; in checked studies, under half trace to an unresolved V gene, and the reason for the others is unknown. For this sample the table gives fewer than 700,000 clones, of which over 75% were detected only once. The top ten constitute roughly 0.0097% of the sample. Concerning this clone: Its antigen has not been determined. Base qualities are not at hand, and no much larger clone is one base apart.

The same data also went into a second study, on human thymus T cells. Per that second paper: The donors were immunologically healthy infants in Finland who had open corrective cardiac surgery for congenital heart defects. Thymus tissue was obtained as surgical resects removed during corrective cardiac surgery. Both the thymic and the peripheral blood repertoires appeared to show biased V and J gene segment usage. Highly overlapping thymic TCR repertoires among unrelated individuals were reported in the related research. The study used under 10 infant thymus samples plus four related peripheral blood samples to characterize TCR alpha and beta repertoires. The cohort included six male and two female infants, with donor ages spanning 7 to 244 days. Thymocytes were mechanically released from the tissue and were stored as pellets of 10-30 million cells at -70 degrees C. A QIAsymphony instrument was used to extract genomic DNA from the frozen cell pellets. TCRB and TCRAD loci were amplified from a standardized quantity of quality-controlled genomic DNA using the immunoSEQ multiplex PCR assay. The amplicons covered the V(D)J region and were long enough to include the CDR3 and to identify the V and J genes. The commercial immunoSEQ service was used to sequence amplicons on an Illumina platform. Primer bias and sequencing errors were corrected using previously described methods, and TCRAD and TCRB definitions followed the IMGT database. Analysis of the repertoires was done with immunoSEQ Analyzer 3.0 and VDJTools and included basic statistics, V/J segment usage, diversity estimates, rarefaction and pairwise overlap. Diversity was estimated with Chao1, ChaoE, Efron-Thisted, Shannon and inverse Simpson indices, and also on datasets down-sampled to the smallest sample. Repertoire overlap used strict matching of CDR3 nucleotide sequence, V gene and J gene, with Jaccard-based multidimensional scaling clustering. On average, around 780,000 unique TCRB clonotypes were obtained from thymus samples, compared with roughly 84,000 from blood samples.

Sequenced: thymocytes. This TCR was sampled from a boy younger than two with a congenital heart defect. Donor details come from another sample of the same person, matched by shared clones. The V and J genes are TRBV28 and TRBJ2-7, and 8 junctional nucleotides match TRBD1. The CDR3 reads CASSLTPKTGEPYEQYF. Read as DNA, the sequence is TGTGCCAGCAGTTTGACCCCGAAGACAGGGGAACCCTACGAGCAGTACTTC.